This record looks at one T cell receptor beta chain sequence and its context. The V and J ends lost 7 bases and 5 bases respectively, with 12 bases between them. The CDR3 totals 13 residues. Germline V gene sequence: CDR1 MDHEN, CDR2 SYDVKM. The data originate from a study of shared clonotypes between healthy human individuals. The assay was immunoSEQ multiplex PCR, and TCRdb's table has in-frame clones only and misses some. The sample lists approximately 2.3 million clones; about 92% were seen once. Material: naive CD4+ T cells from PBMCs. Sample subset: CD45RA+ positively selected. The TCR was taken from a young man in good health. Some clones in this sample may be carry-over from other donors' samples. The V and J genes are TRBV28 and TRBJ2-1; D unresolved. CDR3 residues: CASTQPKNNEQFF. The CDR3 nucleotides are TGTGCCAGCACCCAACCGAAGAACAATGAGCAGTTCTTC. Using reference TRBV28 and TRBJ2-1 for the parts outside the CDR3, the full variable domain is DVKVTQSSRYLVKRTGEKVFLECVQDMDHENMFWYRQDPGLGLRLIYFSYDVKMKEKGDIPEGYSVSREKKERFSLILESASTNQTSMYLCASTQPKNNEQFFGPGTRLTVL.